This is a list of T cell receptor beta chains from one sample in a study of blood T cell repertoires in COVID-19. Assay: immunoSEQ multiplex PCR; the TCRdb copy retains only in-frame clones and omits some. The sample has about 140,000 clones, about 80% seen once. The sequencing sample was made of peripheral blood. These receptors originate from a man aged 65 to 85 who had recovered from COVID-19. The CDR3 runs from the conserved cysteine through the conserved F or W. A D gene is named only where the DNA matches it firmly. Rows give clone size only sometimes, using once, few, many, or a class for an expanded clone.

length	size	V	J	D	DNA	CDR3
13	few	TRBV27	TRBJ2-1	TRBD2	TGTGCCAGCCATAGCGGGGGTTACAATGAGCAGTTCTTC	CASHSGGYNEQFF
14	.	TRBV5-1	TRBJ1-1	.	TGCGCCAGCAGCTTCAGGGGTTCGAACACTGAAGCTTTCTTT	CASSFRGSNTEAFF
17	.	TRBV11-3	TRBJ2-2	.	TGTGCCAGCAGCTTAGGAGGCGTCACCGACCACACCGGGGAGCTGTTTTTT	CASSLGGVTDHTGELFF
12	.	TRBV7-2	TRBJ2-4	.	TGTGCCAGCAGCCTTTTCCTGAACATTCAGTACTTC	CASSLFLNIQYF
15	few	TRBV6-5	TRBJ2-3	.	TGTGCCAGCACCTCCCAGGGGCGAGGCACAGATACGCAGTATTTT	CASTSQGRGTDTQYF
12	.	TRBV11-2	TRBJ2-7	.	TGTGCCAGCACCAACCAGGGGCACGAGCAGTACTTC	CASTNQGHEQYF
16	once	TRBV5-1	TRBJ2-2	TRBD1	TGCGCCAGCAGCCACCGGGACAGGGGGCGTACCGGGGAGCTGTTTTTT	CASSHRDRGRTGELFF
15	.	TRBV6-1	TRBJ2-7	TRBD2	TGTGCCAGCAGTGAATATAGCGGGGCCTCCTACGAGCAGTACTTC	CASSEYSGASYEQYF
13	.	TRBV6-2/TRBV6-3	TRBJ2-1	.	TGTGCCAGCAGTACCGGGACTCCATATGAGCAGTTCTTC	CASSTGTPYEQFF
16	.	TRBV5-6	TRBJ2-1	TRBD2	TGTGCCAGCAGCTTGGTCCTAGCGGGAGTTAGTAATGAGCAGTTCTTC	CASSLVLAGVSNEQFF
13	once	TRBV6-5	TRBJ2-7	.	TGTGCCAGCAGCTCCTCGACAACCTACGAGCAGTACTTC	CASSSSTTYEQYF
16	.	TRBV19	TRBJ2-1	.	TGTGCCAGTAGTATAGATCGACAGGCGCCTCGGAATGAGCAGTTCTTC	CASSIDRQAPRNEQFF
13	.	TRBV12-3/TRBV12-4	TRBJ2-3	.	TGTGCCAGCACCGGACAGTCCACAGATACGCAGTATTTT	CASTGQSTDTQYF
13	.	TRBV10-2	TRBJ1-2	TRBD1	TGCGCCAGCAGCGAAGGGACAGGCTATGGCTACACCTTC	CASSEGTGYGYTF
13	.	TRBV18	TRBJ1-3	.	TGTGCCAGCTCACTTCACAAGGGAGACACCATATATTTT	CASSLHKGDTIYF
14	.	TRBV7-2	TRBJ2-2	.	TGTGCCAGCGGGAGACCCTTTTTCTCCGGGGAGCTGTTTTTT	CASGRPFFSGELFF
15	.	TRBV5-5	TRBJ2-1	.	TGTGCCAGCAGCTTGGACCCGAGGTCCTACAATGAGCAGTTCTTC	CASSLDPRSYNEQFF
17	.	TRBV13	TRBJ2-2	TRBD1	TGTGCCAGCAGCTTAGGACAGGGGGCCCCATCAAGCCGGGAGCTGTTTTTT	CASSLGQGAPSSRELFF
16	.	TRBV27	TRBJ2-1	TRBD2	TGTGCCAGCAGTTTACATCTAGCGGGAGGTAACAATGAGCAGTTCTTC	CASSLHLAGGNNEQFF
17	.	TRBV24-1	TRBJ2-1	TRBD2	TGTGCCACCAGTGAAGGGGGCGGTAGCGGGAGAATCAATGAGCAGTTCTTC	CATSEGGGSGRINEQFF
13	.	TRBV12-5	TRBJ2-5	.	TGTGCTAGTGGTTTCCCTACCTCCGAGACCCAGTACTTC	CASGFPTSETQYF
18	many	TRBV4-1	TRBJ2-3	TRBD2	TGCGCCAGCAGCCAAGATACTGGGACTAGCGGGGGGGTAGATACGCAGTATTTT	CASSQDTGTSGGVDTQYF
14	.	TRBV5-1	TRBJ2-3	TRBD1	TGCGCCAGCAGCTGGACAGGGCCCACAGATACGCAGTATTTT	CASSWTGPTDTQYF
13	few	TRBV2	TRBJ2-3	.	TGTGCCAGTTCGCGGGAACAGGACGATACGCAGTATTTT	CASSREQDDTQYF
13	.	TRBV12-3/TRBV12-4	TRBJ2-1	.	TGTGCCAGCTGTACGGGGAGGTACAATGAGCAGTTCTTC	CASCTGRYNEQFF
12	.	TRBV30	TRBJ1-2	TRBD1	TGTGCCTGGAGTGCCGGGACAGGAGGCCACACCTTC	CAWSAGTGGHTF
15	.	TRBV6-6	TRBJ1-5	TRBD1	TGTGCCAGCTCCCTCTTGGACAGGGTAGGACAGCCCCAGCATTTT	CASSLLDRVGQPQHF
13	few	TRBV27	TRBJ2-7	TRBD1	TGTGCCAGCAGTTGGGGACAGACCTACGAGCAGTACTTC	CASSWGQTYEQYF
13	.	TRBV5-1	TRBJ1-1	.	TGCGCCAGCAGCTCCCCCTTGAACACTGAAGCTTTCTTT	CASSSPLNTEAFF
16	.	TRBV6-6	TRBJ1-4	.	TGTGCCAGCAGTGTTCACCGGGGGGAAGGAGGTGAAAAACTGTTTTTT	CASSVHRGEGGEKLFF
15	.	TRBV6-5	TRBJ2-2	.	TGTGCCAGCAGTTACAAGGGGGGGAGCACCGGGGAGCTGTTTTTT	CASSYKGGSTGELFF
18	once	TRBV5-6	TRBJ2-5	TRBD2	TGTGCCAGCAGCTTCTTCGGCGAGGCTAGCGGGATCCAAGAGACCCAGTACTTC	CASSFFGEASGIQETQYF
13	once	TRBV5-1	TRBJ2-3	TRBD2	TGCGCCAGCAGACGGACTAGTGAAGTCACGCAGTATTTT	CASRRTSEVTQYF
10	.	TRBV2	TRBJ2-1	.	TGTGCCAGCACTAGGAATGAGCAGTTCTTC	CASTRNEQFF
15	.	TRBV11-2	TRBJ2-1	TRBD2	TGTGCCAGCAGCTTATGGCGGGAGACATTGGATGAGCAGTTCTTC	CASSLWRETLDEQFF
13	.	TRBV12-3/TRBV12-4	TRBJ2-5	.	TGTGCCAGCAGTTTACAGGGCGGAGAGACCCAGTACTTC	CASSLQGGETQYF
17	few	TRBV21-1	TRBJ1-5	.	TGTGCCAGCAGCAACCCCAAAACTTTTGAAGACAATCAGCCCCAGCATTTT	CASSNPKTFEDNQPQHF
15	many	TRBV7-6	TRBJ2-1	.	TGTGCCAGCAGCTCCCAGGTGGGCTCCTACAATGAGCAGTTCTTC	CASSSQVGSYNEQFF
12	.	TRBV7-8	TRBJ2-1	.	TGTGCCAGCAGCTTAGTCGTCAATGAGCAGTTCTTC	CASSLVVNEQFF
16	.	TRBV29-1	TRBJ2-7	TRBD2	TGCAGCGTCGCCTTCGGGGGACTAGCGTTCTCCTACGAGCAGTACTTC	CSVAFGGLAFSYEQYF
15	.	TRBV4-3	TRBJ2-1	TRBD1	TGCGCCAGCAGCCGATCCGGGACAGCGAATAGTGAGCAGTTCTTC	CASSRSGTANSEQFF
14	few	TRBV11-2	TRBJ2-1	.	TGTGCCAGCAGTTTCAGAGGCTCCTACAATGAGCAGTTCTTC	CASSFRGSYNEQFF
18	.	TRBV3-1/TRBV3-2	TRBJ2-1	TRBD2	TGTGCCAGCAGCCAAGTTTCGGGCGGAGCGGGAGCCTACAATGAGCAGTTCTTC	CASSQVSGGAGAYNEQFF
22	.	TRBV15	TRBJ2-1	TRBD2	TGTGCCACCAGCAGGACAGGGGGGGTGTCTAGCGGGAGGGCAGGGACCTACAATGAGCAGTTCTTC	CATSRTGGVSSGRAGTYNEQFF
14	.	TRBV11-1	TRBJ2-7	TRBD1	TGTGCCAGCAGCACACCGGGACAGGTCGGAGAGCAGTACTTC	CASSTPGQVGEQYF
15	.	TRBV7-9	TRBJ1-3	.	TGTGCCAGCAGCTCCTCCCAGGGATGGTTAAACACCATATATTTT	CASSSSQGWLNTIYF
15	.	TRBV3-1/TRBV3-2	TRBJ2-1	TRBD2	TGTGCCAGCAGCCAAGAAGGGAGCGGGAGGGGAAAGCTGTTCTTC	CASSQEGSGRGKLFF
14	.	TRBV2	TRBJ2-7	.	TGTGCCAGCAGACAAAGGTGGGCCTCCTACGAGCAGTACTTC	CASRQRWASYEQYF
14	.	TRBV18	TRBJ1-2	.	TGTGCCAGCTCACCACCCAGCAGGGGAGACGGCTACACCTTC	CASSPPSRGDGYTF
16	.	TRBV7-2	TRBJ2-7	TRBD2	TGTGCCAGCAGCTCGCAACTAGCGGGAGGGTCCTACGAGCAGTACTTC	CASSSQLAGGSYEQYF
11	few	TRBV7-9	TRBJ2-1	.	TGTGCCAGCATCCTCCTTCATGAGCAGTTCTTC	CASILLHEQFF
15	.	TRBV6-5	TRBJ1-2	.	TGTGCCAGCAGTTACTCGTGGGCAGGGTATTTTGGCTACACCTTC	CASSYSWAGYFGYTF
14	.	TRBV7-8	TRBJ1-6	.	TGTGCCAGCAGCTTAGAGAGGTTGTATCTGCCCCTCCACTTT	CASSLERLYLPLHF